The clone carrying this T cell receptor (beta chain) showed up just a few times. Its target is unknown. Trimming removed 7 bases at V and 4 bases at J, with 13 bases between. The CDR3 spans 13 residues. Germline CDR1 MDHEN, CDR2 SYDVKM. Sequenced by immunoSEQ multiplex PCR; TCRdb stores in-frame clones only, minus some. This table holds about 58,000 clones, roughly 86% found once. The data stem from a study of OX40 agonist ivuxolimab in advanced cancers. About the study: Dose-escalation patients suffered from hepatocellular carcinoma, melanoma, renal cell or head and neck cancer. Overall study findings and caveats: Clonal expansion in partial responders at 0.1-3.0 mg/kg ranked among the lowest. At doses 0.1 to 3.0 mg/kg, CD4+ and CD8+ clones expanded. Some patients without response likewise showed low normalized clonal expansion.

The source was CD4+ or CD8+ T cells sorted from blood, collected in a trial of the OX40 agonist ivuxolimab. The chain recombines TRBV28 with TRBJ1-2; TRBD1 is a possible D gene (6 bases). This receptor was identified in an adult with an advanced solid tumor such as melanoma, head and neck, liver or kidney cancer. DNA for the CDR3: TGTGCCAGCACCCCTCGGGACATCTATGGCTACACCTTC. Translated: CASTPRDIYGYTF.